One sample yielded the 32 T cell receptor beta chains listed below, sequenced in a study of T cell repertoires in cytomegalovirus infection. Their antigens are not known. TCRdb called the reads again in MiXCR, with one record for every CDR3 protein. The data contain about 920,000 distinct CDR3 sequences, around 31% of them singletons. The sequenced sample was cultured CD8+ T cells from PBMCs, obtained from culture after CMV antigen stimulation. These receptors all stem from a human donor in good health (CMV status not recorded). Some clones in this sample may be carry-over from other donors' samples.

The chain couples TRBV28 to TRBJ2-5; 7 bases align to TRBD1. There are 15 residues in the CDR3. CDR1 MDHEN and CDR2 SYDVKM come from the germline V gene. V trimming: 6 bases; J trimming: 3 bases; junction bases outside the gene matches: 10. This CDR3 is CASRLNRGNKETQYF. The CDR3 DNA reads TGTGCCAGCAGATTGAACAGGGGCAACAAAGAGACCCAGTACTTC.

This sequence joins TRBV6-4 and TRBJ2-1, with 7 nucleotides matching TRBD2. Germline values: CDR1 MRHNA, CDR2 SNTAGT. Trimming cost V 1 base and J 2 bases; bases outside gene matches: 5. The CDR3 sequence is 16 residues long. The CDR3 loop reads CASSDYGGGAYNEQFF. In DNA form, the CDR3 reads TGTGCCAGCAGTGACTATGGCGGGGGTGCCTACAATGAGCAGTTCTTC.

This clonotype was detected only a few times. The DNA of the CDR3 is TGCAGCGCCCTTGGGGGGTCTCAGGACATTCAGTACTTC. It yields the protein CSALGGSQDIQYF. The V call is TRBV29-1, the J call TRBJ2-4, with a weak D call TRBD2 (6 bases). With 7 bases removed from V and 8 bases from J, the gap between germline ends came to 18 bases. CDR3 length equals 13 residues. Germline CDR1 reads SQVTM; CDR2 reads ANQGSEA.

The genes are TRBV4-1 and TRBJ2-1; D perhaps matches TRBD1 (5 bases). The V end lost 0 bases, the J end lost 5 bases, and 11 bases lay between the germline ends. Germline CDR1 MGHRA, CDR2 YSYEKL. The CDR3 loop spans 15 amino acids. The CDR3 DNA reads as TGCGCCAGCAGCCAAGAAAGGGGCGTTCACAATGAGCAGTTCTTC. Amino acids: CASSQERGVHNEQFF.

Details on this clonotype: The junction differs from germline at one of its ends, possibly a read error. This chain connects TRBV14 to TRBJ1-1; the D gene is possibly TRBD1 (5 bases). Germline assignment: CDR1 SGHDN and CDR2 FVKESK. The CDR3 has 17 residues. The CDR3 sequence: CASSPGTLGGSNAEAFF. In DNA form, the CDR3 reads TGTGCCAGCAGCCCCGGGACTTTGGGAGGCTCGAACGCTGAAGCTTTCTTT.

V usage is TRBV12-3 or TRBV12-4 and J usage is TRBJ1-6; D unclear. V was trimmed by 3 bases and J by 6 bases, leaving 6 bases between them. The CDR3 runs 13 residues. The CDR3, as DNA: TGTGCCAGCAGTTTTCACCTTAATTCACCCCTCCACTTT. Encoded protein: CASSFHLNSPLHF.

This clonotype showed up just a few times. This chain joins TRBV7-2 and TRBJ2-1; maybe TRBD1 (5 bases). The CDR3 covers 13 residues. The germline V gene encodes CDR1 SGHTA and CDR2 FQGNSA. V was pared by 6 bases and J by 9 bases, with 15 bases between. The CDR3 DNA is TGTGCCAGCAGGTTGGGTAGTGGGGCTGAGCAGTTCTTC. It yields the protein CASRLGSGAEQFF.

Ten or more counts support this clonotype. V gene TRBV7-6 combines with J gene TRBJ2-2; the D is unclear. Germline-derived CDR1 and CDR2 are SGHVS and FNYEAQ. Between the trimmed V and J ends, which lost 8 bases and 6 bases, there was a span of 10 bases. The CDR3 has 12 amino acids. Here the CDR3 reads CASRSYSGELFF. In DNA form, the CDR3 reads TGTGCCAGCCGAAGTTATTCCGGGGAGCTGTTTTTT. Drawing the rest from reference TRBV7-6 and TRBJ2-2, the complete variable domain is GAGVSQSPRYKVTKRGQDVALRCDPISGHVSLYWYRQALGQGPEFLTYFNYEAQQDKSGLPNDRFSAERPEGSISTLTIQRTEQRDSAMYRCASRSYSGELFFGEGSRLTVL.

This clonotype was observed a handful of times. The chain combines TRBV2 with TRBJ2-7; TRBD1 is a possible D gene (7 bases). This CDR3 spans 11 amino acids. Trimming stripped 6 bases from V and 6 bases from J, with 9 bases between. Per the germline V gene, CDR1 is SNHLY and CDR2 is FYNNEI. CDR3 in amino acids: CASREGAEQYV. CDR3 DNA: TGTGCCAGCAGGGAGGGGGCCGAGCAGTACGTC.

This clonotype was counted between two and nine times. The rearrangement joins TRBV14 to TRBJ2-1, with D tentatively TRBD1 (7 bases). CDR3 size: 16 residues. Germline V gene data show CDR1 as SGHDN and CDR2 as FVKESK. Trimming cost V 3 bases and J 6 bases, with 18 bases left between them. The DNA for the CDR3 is TGTGCCAGCAGCCACCGAACAGGGGAGGTTTCCAATGAGCAGTTCTTC. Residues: CASSHRTGEVSNEQFF. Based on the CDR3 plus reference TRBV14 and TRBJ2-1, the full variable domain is EAGVTQFPSHSVIEKGQTVTLRCDPISGHDNLYWYRRVMGKEIKFLLHFVKESKQDESGMPNNRFLAERTGGTYSTLKVQPAELEDSGVYFCASSHRTGEVSNEQFFGPGTRLTVL.

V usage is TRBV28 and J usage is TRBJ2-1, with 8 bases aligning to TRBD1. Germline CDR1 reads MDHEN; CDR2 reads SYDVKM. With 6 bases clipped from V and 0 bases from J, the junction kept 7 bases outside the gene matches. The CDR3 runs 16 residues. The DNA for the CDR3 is TGTGCCAGCAGAAAAAGGACAGGGAGCTCCTACAATGAGCAGTTCTTC. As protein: CASRKRTGSSYNEQFF. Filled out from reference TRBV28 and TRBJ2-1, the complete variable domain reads DVKVTQSSRYLVKRTGEKVFLECVQDMDHENMFWYRQDPGLGLRLIYFSYDVKMKEKGDIPEGYSVSREKKERFSLILESASTNQTSMYLCASRKRTGSSYNEQFFGPGTRLTVL.

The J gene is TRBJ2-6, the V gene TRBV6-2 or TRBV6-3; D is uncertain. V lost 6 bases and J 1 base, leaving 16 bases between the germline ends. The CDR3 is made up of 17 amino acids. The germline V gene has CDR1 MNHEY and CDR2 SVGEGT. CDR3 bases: TGTGCCAGCAGGGGAAGCCATTTACTTTCTGGGGCCAACGTCCTGACTTTC. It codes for CASRGSHLLSGANVLTF.

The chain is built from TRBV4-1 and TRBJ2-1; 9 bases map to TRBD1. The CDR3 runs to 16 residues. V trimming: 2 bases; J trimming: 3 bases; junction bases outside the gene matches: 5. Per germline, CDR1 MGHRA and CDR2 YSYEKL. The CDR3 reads CASSQTGQGVYNEQFF. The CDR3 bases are TGCGCCAGCAGCCAAACGGGACAGGGAGTCTACAATGAGCAGTTCTTC.

The CDR3 loop reads CATRDIMGNTIYF. CDR3 DNA: TGTGCCACCCGGGATATCATGGGTAACACCATATATTTT. The V and J genes are TRBV6-2 or TRBV6-3 and TRBJ1-3; no firm D call. In germline, CDR1 is MNHEY, CDR2 SVGEGT. The CDR3 sequence is 13 residues long. Trimming stripped 10 bases from V and 7 bases from J, with 17 bases between.

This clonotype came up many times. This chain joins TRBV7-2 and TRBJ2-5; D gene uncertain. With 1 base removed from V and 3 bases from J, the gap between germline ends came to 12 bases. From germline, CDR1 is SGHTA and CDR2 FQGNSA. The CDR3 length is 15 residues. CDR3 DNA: TGTGCCAGCAGCTTAGTCTTGGCAGCCAAAGAGACCCAGTACTTC. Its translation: CASSLVLAAKETQYF.

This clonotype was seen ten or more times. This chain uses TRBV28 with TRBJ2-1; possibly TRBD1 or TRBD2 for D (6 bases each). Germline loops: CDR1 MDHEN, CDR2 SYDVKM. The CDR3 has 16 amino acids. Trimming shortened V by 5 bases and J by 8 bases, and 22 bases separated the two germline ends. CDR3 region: CASSGWGADDVDEQFF. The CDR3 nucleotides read TGTGCCAGCAGTGGATGGGGGGCGGACGACGTCGATGAGCAGTTCTTC.

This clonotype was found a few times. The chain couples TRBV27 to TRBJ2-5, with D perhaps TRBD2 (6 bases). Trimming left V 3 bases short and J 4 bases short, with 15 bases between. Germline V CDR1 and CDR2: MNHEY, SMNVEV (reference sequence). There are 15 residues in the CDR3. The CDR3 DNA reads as TGTGCCAGCAGTTTTACCGGGAGCCCAGGAGAGACCCAGTACTTC. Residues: CASSFTGSPGETQYF.

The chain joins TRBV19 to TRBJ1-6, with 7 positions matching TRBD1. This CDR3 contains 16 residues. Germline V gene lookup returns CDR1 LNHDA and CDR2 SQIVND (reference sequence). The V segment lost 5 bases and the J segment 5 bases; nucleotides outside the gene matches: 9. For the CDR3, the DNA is TGTGCCAGTAGTCGCATCCGGGACAGAGATAATTCACCCCTCCACTTT. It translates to CASSRIRDRDNSPLHF. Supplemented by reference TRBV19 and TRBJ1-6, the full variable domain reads DGGITQSPKYLFRKEGQNVTLSCEQNLNHDAMYWYRQDPGQGLRLIYYSQIVNDFQKGDIAEGYSVSREKKESFPLTVTSAQKNPTAFYLCASSRIRDRDNSPLHFGNGTRLTVT.

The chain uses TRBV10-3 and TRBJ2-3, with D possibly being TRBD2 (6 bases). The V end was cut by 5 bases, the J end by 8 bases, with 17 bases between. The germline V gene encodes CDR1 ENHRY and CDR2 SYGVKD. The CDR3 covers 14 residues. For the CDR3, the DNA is TGTGCCATCAGTTCCGTAGGGAGGAACGGTACGCAGTATTTT. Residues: CAISSVGRNGTQYF.

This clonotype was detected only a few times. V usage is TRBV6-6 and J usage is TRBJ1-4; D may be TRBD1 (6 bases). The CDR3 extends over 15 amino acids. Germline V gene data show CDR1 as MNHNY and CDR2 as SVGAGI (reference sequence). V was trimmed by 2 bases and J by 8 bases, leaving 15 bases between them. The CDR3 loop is CASSYPLGGGEKLFF. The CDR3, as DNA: TGTGCCAGCAGTTACCCCTTGGGGGGCGGAGAAAAACTGTTTTTT.

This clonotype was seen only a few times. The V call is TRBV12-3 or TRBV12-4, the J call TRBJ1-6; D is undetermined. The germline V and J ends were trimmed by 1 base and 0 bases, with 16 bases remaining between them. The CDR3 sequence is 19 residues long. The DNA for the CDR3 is TGTGCCAGCAGTTTAGTGACCGGGGTGGGCAGCTCCTATAATTCACCCCTCCACTTT. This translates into CASSLVTGVGSSYNSPLHF.

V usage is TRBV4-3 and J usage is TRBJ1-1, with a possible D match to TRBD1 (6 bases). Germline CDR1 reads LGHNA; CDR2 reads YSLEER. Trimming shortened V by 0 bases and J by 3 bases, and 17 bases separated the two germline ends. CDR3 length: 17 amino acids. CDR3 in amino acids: CASSQDRGEYSDTEAFF. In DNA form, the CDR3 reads TGCGCCAGCAGCCAAGATAGGGGGGAGTATTCGGACACTGAAGCTTTCTTT.

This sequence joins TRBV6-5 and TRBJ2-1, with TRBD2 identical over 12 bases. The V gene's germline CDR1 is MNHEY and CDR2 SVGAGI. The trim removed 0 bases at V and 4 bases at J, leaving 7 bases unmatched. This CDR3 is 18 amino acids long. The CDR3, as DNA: TGTGCCAGCAGTTACTCGGTGGCTAGCGGGGGGGATTACAATGAGCAGTTCTTC. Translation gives CASSYSVASGGDYNEQFF.

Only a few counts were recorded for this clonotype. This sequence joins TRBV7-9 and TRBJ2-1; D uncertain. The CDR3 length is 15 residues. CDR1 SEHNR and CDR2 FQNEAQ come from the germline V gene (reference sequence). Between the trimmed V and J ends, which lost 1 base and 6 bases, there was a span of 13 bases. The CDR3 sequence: CASSLVPRRGNEQFF. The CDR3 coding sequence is TGTGCCAGCAGCTTAGTGCCCAGGCGAGGCAATGAGCAGTTCTTC.

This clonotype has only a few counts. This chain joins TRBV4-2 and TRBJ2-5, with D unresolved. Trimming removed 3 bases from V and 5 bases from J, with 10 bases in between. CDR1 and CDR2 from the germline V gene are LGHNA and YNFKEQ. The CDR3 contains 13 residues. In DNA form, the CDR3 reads TGTGCCAGCAGCCAGGGGATTGGGGAGACCCAGTACTTC. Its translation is CASSQGIGETQYF.

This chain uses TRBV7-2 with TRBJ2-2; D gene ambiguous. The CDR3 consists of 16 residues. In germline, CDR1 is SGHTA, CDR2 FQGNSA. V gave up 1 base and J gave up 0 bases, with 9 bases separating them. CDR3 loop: CASSLESQANTGELFF. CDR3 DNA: TGTGCCAGCAGCTTAGAGAGCCAGGCGAACACCGGGGAGCTGTTTTTT.

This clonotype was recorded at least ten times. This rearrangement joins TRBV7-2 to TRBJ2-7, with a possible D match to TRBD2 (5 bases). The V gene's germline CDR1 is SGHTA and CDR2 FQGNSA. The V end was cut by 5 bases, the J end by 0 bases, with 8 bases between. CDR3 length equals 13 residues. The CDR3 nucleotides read TGTGCCAGCAGCCCGGGAAACTCCTACGAGCAGTACGTC. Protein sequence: CASSPGNSYEQYV.

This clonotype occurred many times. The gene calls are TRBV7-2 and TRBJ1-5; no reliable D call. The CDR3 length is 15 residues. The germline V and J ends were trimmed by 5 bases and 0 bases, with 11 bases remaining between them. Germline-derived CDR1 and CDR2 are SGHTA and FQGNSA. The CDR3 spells CASSPRGDSNQPQHF. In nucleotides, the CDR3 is TGTGCCAGCAGCCCGCGCGGGGATAGCAATCAGCCCCAGCATTTT.

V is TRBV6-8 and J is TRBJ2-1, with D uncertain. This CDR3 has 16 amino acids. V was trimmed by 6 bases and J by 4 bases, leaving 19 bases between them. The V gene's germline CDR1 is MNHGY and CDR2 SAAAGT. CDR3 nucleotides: TGTGCCAGCAGCCGAACCGCTAGTTGGGCTTACAATGAGCAGTTCTTC. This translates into CASSRTASWAYNEQFF.

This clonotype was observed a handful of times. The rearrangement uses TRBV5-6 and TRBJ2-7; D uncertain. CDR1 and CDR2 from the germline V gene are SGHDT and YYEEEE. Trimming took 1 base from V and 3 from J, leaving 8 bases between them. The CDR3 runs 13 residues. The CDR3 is CASSLNLFYEQYV. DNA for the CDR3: TGTGCCAGCAGCTTGAACCTATTCTACGAGCAGTACGTC.

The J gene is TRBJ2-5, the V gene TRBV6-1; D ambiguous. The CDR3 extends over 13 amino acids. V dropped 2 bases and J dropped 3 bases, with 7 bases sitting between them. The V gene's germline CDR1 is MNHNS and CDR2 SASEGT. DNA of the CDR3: TGTGCCAGCAGTGAATCTGACGAAGAGACCCAGTACTTC. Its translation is CASSESDEETQYF.

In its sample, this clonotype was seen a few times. This CDR3 reads CASSLKGTEQFF. As DNA, the CDR3 is TGTGCCAGCAGCTTAAAAGGGACAGAGCAGTTCTTC. The chain has TRBV7-6 and TRBJ2-1; perhaps TRBD1 as D (6 bases). Looked up from germline, CDR1 is SGHVS and CDR2 is FNYEAQ. The CDR3 totals 12 residues. The V gene lost 2 bases and the J gene lost 10 bases, with 9 bases spanning the gap.